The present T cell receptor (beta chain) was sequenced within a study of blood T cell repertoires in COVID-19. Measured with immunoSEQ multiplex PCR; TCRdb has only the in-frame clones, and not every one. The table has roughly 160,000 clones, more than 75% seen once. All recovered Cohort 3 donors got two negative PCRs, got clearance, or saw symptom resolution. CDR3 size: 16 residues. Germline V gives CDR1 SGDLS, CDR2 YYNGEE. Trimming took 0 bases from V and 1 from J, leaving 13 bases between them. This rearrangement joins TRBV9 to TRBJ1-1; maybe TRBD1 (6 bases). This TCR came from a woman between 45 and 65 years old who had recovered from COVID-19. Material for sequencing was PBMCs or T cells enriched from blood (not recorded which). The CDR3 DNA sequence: TGTGCCAGCAGCGTAGAAGCGTTACAGGGGAACACTGAAGCTTTCTTT. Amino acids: CASSVEALQGNTEAFF. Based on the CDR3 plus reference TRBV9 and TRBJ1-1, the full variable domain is DSGVTQTPKHLITATGQRVTLRCSPRSGDLSVYWYQQSLDQGLQFLIQYYNGEERAKGNILERFSAQQFPDLHSELNLSSLELGDSALYFCASSVEALQGNTEAFFGQGTRLTVV.